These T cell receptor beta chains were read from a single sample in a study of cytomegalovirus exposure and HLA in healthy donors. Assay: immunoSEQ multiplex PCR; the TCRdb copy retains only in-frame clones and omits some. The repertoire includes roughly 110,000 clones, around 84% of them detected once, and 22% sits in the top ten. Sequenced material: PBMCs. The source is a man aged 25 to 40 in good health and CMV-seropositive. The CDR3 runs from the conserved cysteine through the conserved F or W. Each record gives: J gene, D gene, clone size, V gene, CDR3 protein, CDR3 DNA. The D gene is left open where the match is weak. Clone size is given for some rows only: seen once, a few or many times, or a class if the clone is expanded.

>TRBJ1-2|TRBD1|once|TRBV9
CASSVGDRGRGSYGYTF
TGTGCCAGCAGCGTGGGTGACAGGGGGCGCGGGAGCTATGGCTACACCTTC
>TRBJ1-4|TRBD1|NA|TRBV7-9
CASSLGTGTGGEKLFF
TGTGCCAGCAGCTTAGGGACTGGGACAGGCGGTGAAAAACTGTTTTTT
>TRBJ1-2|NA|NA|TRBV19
CASSRSLFDSRGYTF
TGTGCCAGTAGTCGGTCGCTTTTTGACAGTCGGGGCTACACCTTC
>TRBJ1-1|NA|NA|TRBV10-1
CATRQSLNTEAFF
TGCGCCACCCGACAGAGCCTGAACACTGAAGCTTTCTTT
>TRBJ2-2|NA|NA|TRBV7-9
CASSKRGGTVQRNTGELFF
TGTGCCAGCAGCAAACGAGGCGGGACGGTGCAACGAAACACCGGGGAGCTGTTTTTT
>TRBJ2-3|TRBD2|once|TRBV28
CASRIRAGGGRDTQYF
TGTGCCAGCAGGATTAGAGCGGGGGGCGGGCGAGATACGCAGTATTTT
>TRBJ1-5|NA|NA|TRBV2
CASGEAGMFRENQPQHF
TGTGCCAGCGGAGAGGCAGGGATGTTTCGGGAGAATCAGCCCCAGCATTTT
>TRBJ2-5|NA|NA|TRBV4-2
CASSQDGYRGETQYF
TGTGCCAGCAGCCAAGACGGCTATAGAGGAGAGACCCAGTACTTC
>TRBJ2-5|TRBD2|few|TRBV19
CASSIDLAGVETQYF
TGTGCCAGTAGTATAGATCTAGCGGGGGTAGAGACCCAGTACTTC
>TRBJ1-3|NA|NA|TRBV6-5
CASSLEEYSGNTIYF
TGTGCCAGCAGTCTGGAGGAGTACTCTGGAAACACCATATATTTT
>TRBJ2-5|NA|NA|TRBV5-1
CASPIKTEETQYF
TGCGCCAGCCCTATCAAGACAGAAGAGACCCAGTACTTC
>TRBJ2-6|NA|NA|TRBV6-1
CASHKGAGANVLTF
TGTGCCAGTCATAAGGGGGCTGGGGCCAACGTCCTGACTTTC
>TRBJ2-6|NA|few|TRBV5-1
CASSVRGYGANVLTF
TGCGCCAGCAGTGTTCGGGGGTATGGGGCCAACGTCCTGACTTTC
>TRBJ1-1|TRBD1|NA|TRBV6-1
CASRQAGGTEAFF
TGTGCCAGCAGGCAGGCAGGGGGGACTGAAGCTTTCTTT
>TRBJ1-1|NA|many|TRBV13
CASRMTYRDPNTEAFF
TGTGCCAGCAGGATGACATACAGGGACCCGAACACTGAAGCTTTCTTT
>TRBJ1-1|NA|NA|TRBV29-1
CSVYGPGTEAFF
TGCAGCGTTTACGGCCCGGGGACTGAAGCTTTCTTT
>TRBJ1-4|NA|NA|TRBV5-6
CAGSSTGAGGLGNEKLFF
TGTGCCGGCAGCTCGACAGGAGCGGGGGGTTTGGGCAATGAAAAACTGTTTTTT
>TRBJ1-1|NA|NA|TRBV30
CAWSVRGNTEAFF
TGTGCCTGGAGTGTCCGGGGGAACACTGAAGCTTTCTTT
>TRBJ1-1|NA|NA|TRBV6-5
CASRPRAGRAFF
TGTGCCAGCAGACCCCGTGCAGGGCGGGCTTTCTTT
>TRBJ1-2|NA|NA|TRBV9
CASSPQGSNYGYTF
TGTGCCAGCAGCCCTCAGGGGTCTAACTATGGCTACACCTTC
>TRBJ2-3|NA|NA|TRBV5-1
CASSRDGGYSTDTQYF
TGCGCCAGCAGCCGCGACGGGGGTTATAGCACAGATACGCAGTATTTT
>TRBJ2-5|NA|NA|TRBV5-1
CASSSTPSVDQETQYF
TGCGCCAGCAGCTCAACCCCGAGCGTTGATCAAGAGACCCAGTACTTC
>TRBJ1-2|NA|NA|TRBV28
CASSLRGNYGYTF
TGTGCCAGCAGTTTAAGAGGGAACTATGGCTACACCTTC
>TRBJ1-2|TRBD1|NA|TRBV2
CASSGGTGGLDGYTF
TGTGCCAGCAGTGGAGGGACAGGAGGTCTTGATGGCTACACCTTC
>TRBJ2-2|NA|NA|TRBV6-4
CASSEQGNTGELFF
TGTGCCAGCAGTGAACAGGGGAACACCGGGGAGCTGTTTTTT
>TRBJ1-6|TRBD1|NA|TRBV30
CAWTKDRGFGNSPLHF
TGTGCCTGGACTAAAGACAGGGGCTTCGGGAATTCACCCCTCCACTTT